One and the same sample provided the 30 T cell receptor beta chains below, sequenced in a study of blood T cell repertoires in COVID-19 (dated by TCRdb to 2018 to 2020). The method was the immunoSEQ multiplex PCR assay. Entries here come from immuneACCESS through TCRdb and include only in-frame sequences with V and J called. Some clones fail to appear in such tables; in the studies checked, an unresolved V gene covers under half of the shortfall, and the cause of the remainder is unknown. Recorded for this sample are some 80,000 clones; roughly 88% of them occurred a single time. The ten biggest clones cover 20% to 25% of the sample. The sample taken for sequencing was peripheral blood. These receptors all come from a woman in her fifties or sixties with acute or convalescent COVID-19.

This clone has more than one count but fewer than ten. The V call is TRBV29-1, the J call TRBJ1-2; TRBD1 aligns across 10 bases. Looked up from germline, CDR1 is SQVTM and CDR2 is ANQGSEA. V was clipped by 6 bases and J by 4 bases; unmatched bases: 8. The CDR3 loop spans 14 amino acids. The CDR3 spells CSVGGQGFAYGYTF. CDR3 nucleotides: TGCAGCGTCGGGGGACAGGGGTTCGCCTATGGCTACACCTTC.

V usage is TRBV9 and J usage is TRBJ2-7, with D uncertain. V dropped 4 bases and J dropped 2 bases, with 10 bases sitting between them. CDR1 is SGDLS, CDR2 YYNGEE, per germline. The length of the CDR3 is 13 residues. DNA for the CDR3: TGTGCCAGCAGCACAAGTCCGACCTACGAGCAGTACTTC. This codes for CASSTSPTYEQYF.

The CDR3 spells CASKRVADTQYF. In DNA form, the CDR3 reads TGTGCCAGCAAGCGGGTCGCAGATACGCAGTATTTT. The V and J genes are TRBV7-2 and TRBJ2-3, with D possibly being TRBD2 (6 bases). The CDR3 is 12 amino acids. Germline lookup yields CDR1 SGHTA and CDR2 FQGNSA. Trimming left V 7 bases short and J 4 bases short, with 9 bases between.

The chain combines TRBV18 with TRBJ1-4, with a tentative D call TRBD1 (5 bases). The CDR3 extends over 14 amino acids. Trimming left V 3 bases short and J 0 bases short, with 5 bases between. Germline CDR1 and CDR2: KGHSH and LQKENI. The CDR3 loop is CASSPTATNEKLFF. DNA for the CDR3: TGTGCCAGCTCACCGACAGCAACTAATGAAAAACTGTTTTTT.

Only one count was recorded for this clone. The chain employs TRBV9 and TRBJ2-3; D is perhaps TRBD2 (5 bases). V shed 0 bases and J shed 0 bases, with 8 bases lying between them. Germline V CDR1 and CDR2: SGDLS, YYNGEE. The CDR3 totals 15 residues. CDR3 sequence (DNA): TGTGCCAGCAGCGTAGGGGCGGGTAGCACAGATACGCAGTATTTT. It translates to CASSVGAGSTDTQYF.

This clone was detected only once. The CDR3 region is CASSRQNTEAFF. The CDR3 DNA reads TGTGCCAGTAGTCGACAGAACACTGAAGCTTTCTTT. The chain is built from TRBV19 and TRBJ1-1; D ambiguous. The ends were cut back, 5 bases at V and 1 base at J, with 5 bases in the middle. Germline CDR1 and CDR2: LNHDA and SQIVND (reference sequence). CDR3 length: 12 residues.

The sample holds a few counts of this clone. The rearrangement joins TRBV4-2 to TRBJ2-7; no reliable D call. Germline CDR1 and CDR2: LGHNA and YNFKEQ. Trimming removed 2 bases from V and 7 bases from J, with 9 bases in between. This CDR3 comprises 12 residues. The DNA of the CDR3 is TGTGCCAGCAGCCAAACAGTTGGAGAGCAGTACTTC. Its protein product is CASSQTVGEQYF.

The V gene is TRBV5-1, the J gene TRBJ2-5; D perhaps matches TRBD2 (6 bases). V lost 4 bases and J lost 5, with 9 bases in between. The CDR3 contains 12 residues. Germline V gene data show CDR1 as SGHRS and CDR2 as YFSETQ. The CDR3 loop is CASSPAGETQYF. The CDR3 DNA reads as TGCGCCAGCAGCCCCGCGGGGGAGACCCAGTACTTC.

The chain joins TRBV29-1 to TRBJ2-1; D is uncertain. V was shortened by 6 bases and J by 3 bases, with 12 bases between the two germline ends. Germline V lookup: CDR1 SQVTM, CDR2 ANQGSEA. CDR3 length: 13 residues. Here the CDR3 DNA reads TGCAGCGTCCAAGCAAGTAGCTACAATGAGCAGTTCTTC. Encoded protein: CSVQASSYNEQFF.

The rearrangement joins TRBV6-6 to TRBJ2-5, with a possible D match to TRBD1 (5 bases). The CDR3 has 14 amino acids. Trimming shortened V by 2 bases and J by 2 bases, and 9 bases separated the two germline ends. Germline CDR1 is MNHNY and CDR2 is SVGAGI (reference sequence). This CDR3 reads CASSYQTVQETQYF. The DNA of the CDR3 is TGTGCCAGCAGTTACCAGACAGTTCAAGAGACCCAGTACTTC.

The gene calls are TRBV29-1 and TRBJ2-1, with D possibly TRBD2 on 5 matching bases. The CDR3 covers 13 residues. CDR1 is SQVTM, CDR2 ANQGSEA, per germline. Deletions cut 5 bases from V and 6 bases from J, with 14 bases between. This chain's CDR3 is CSVRAPGSNEQFF. The CDR3 DNA reads TGCAGCGTTCGGGCCCCGGGGAGCAATGAGCAGTTCTTC.

The chain couples TRBV4-3 to TRBJ1-5; no clear D. This CDR3 spans 14 amino acids. Germline V CDR1 and CDR2: LGHNA, YSLEER. V shed 4 bases and J shed 6 bases, with 13 bases lying between them. The CDR3 DNA follows: TGCGCCAGCAGCCGCGGTCTCGCGGGTCAGCCCCAGCATTTT. Protein product: CASSRGLAGQPQHF.

This chain links TRBV5-1 with TRBJ2-7, with D possibly matching TRBD2 (5 bases). The CDR3 sequence is 14 residues long. V was cut by 2 bases and J by 3 bases, with 12 bases left in between. Germline lookup yields CDR1 SGHRS and CDR2 YFSETQ. The chain's CDR3 is CASSFRPGFYEQYF. The CDR3 nucleotides read TGCGCCAGCAGCTTCAGACCGGGGTTCTACGAGCAGTACTTC.

The V and J genes are TRBV5-1 and TRBJ2-7; TRBD1 might be the D (5 bases). Per the germline V gene, CDR1 is SGHRS and CDR2 is YFSETQ. The CDR3 totals 13 residues. Deletions cut 3 bases from V and 9 bases from J, with 16 bases between. The CDR3 DNA follows: TGCGCCAGCAGCTACGGATTGGGGCCGGGGCAGTACTTC. It is translated as CASSYGLGPGQYF.

This chain uses TRBV7-8 with TRBJ1-5; 11 positions agree with TRBD1. Trimming at V came to 8 bases and at J to 0 bases, leaving 3 bases not matched to a gene. The CDR3 runs to 15 residues. CDR1 and CDR2 from the germline V gene are SGHVS and FQNEAQ. In DNA, the CDR3 is TGTGCCAGCGGACAGGGGGCCGGTAGCAATCAGCCCCAGCATTTT. Translation: CASGQGAGSNQPQHF.

The chain uses TRBV19 and TRBJ1-4, with D maybe TRBD1 (6 bases). The CDR3 runs to 16 residues. Trimming took off 3 bases at V and 0 bases at J, with 11 bases between the two ends. Germline CDR1 is LNHDA and CDR2 is SQIVND (reference sequence). The CDR3 DNA reads as TGTGCCAGTAGTATGTACAGGGCGTCAACTAATGAAAAACTGTTTTTT. It encodes CASSMYRASTNEKLFF.

The chain links TRBV7-2 to TRBJ1-1; perhaps TRBD1 as D (6 bases). The V end lost 1 base, the J end lost 0 bases, and 15 bases lay between the germline ends. Per the germline V gene, CDR1 is SGHTA and CDR2 is FQGNSA. CDR3 length: 17 amino acids. The CDR3 sequence is CASSLEIQGAMNTEAFF. The CDR3, as DNA: TGTGCCAGCAGCTTAGAGATACAGGGAGCAATGAACACTGAAGCTTTCTTT. Variable domain in full (rest from reference TRBV7-2 and TRBJ1-1): GAGVSQSPSNKVTEKGKDVELRCDPISGHTALYWYRQSLGQGLEFLIYFQGNSAPDKSGLPSDRFSAERTGGSVSTLTIQRTQQEDSAVYLCASSLEIQGAMNTEAFFGQGTRLTVV.

The rearrangement links TRBV27 to TRBJ2-1, with unresolved D. V gave up 5 bases and J gave up 9 bases, with 20 bases separating them. CDR3 length equals 15 residues. The germline V gene encodes CDR1 MNHEY and CDR2 SMNVEV (reference sequence). The CDR3 loop is CASSPSSLPNSEQFF. CDR3 coding DNA: TGTGCCAGCAGTCCTAGTTCCCTACCCAATAGTGAGCAGTTCTTC.

The chain combines TRBV5-1 with TRBJ1-6, with a possible D match to TRBD1 (5 bases). The length of the CDR3 is 18 residues. CDR1 is SGHRS and CDR2 is YFSETQ in the germline V gene. With 7 bases removed from V and 0 bases from J, the gap between germline ends came to 20 bases. The CDR3, as DNA: TGCGCCAGCTGCTCCAGGACAACGGAAAGCTCCTATAATTCACCCCTCCACTTT. Translation gives CASCSRTTESSYNSPLHF.

This chain connects TRBV24-1 to TRBJ2-2; 8 bases map to TRBD2. Trimming cost V 4 bases and J 7 bases; bases outside gene matches: 10. The CDR3 has 16 amino acids. Germline V CDR1 and CDR2: KGHDR, SFDVKD. The CDR3 bases are TGTGCCACCAGTGACCACTTCGGGGGGGCAGGCGGGGAGCTGTTTTTT. This translates into CATSDHFGGAGGELFF.

J is TRBJ2-5 and V is TRBV19, with 8 bases aligning to TRBD1. Germline CDR1 is LNHDA and CDR2 is SQIVND (reference sequence). The V and J ends lost 4 bases and 1 base, in that order; junction bases with no gene match: 5. There are 15 residues in the CDR3. The CDR3 sequence is CASSKRTGLQETQYF. The CDR3 nucleotides are TGTGCCAGTAGTAAACGGACAGGGCTCCAAGAGACCCAGTACTTC. The variable domain in full, with the rest retrieved from reference TRBV19 and TRBJ2-5, is DGGITQSPKYLFRKEGQNVTLSCEQNLNHDAMYWYRQDPGQGLRLIYYSQIVNDFQKGDIAEGYSVSREKKESFPLTVTSAQKNPTAFYLCASSKRTGLQETQYFGPGTRLLVL.

The chain joins TRBV2 to TRBJ2-1; 12 bases match TRBD2. With V trimmed by 6 bases and J by 7 bases, 4 bases remained unmatched. The CDR3 is 14 amino acids. Germline assignment: CDR1 SNHLY and CDR2 FYNNEI. The CDR3 protein is CASRVGLAGNEQFF. The CDR3 DNA follows: TGTGCCAGCAGGGTTGGACTAGCGGGAAATGAGCAGTTCTTC.

V and J are TRBV10-3 and TRBJ1-2, with 9 nucleotides matching TRBD1. Germline values: CDR1 ENHRY, CDR2 SYGVKD. Unmatched junction bases numbered 3, after V lost 2 bases and J lost 5 bases. CDR3 length: 14 amino acids. CDR3 coding DNA: TGTGCCATCAGTGAGGGGACAGGGCTATATGGCTACACCTTC. Encoded protein: CAISEGTGLYGYTF.

The chain links TRBV30 to TRBJ1-2; D unresolved. This CDR3 region has 15 residues. Trimming pared 4 bases from V and 2 bases from J, leaving 17 bases between. Germline values: CDR1 GTSNPN, CDR2 SVGIG (reference sequence). CDR3 sequence: CAWTERHTINYGYTF. For the CDR3, the DNA is TGTGCCTGGACAGAAAGACATACAATAAACTATGGCTACACCTTC.

The rearrangement links TRBV6-5 to TRBJ1-6; 9 bases fit TRBD1. The trim removed 2 bases at V and 7 bases at J, leaving 0 bases unmatched. This CDR3 region has 14 residues. Germline CDR1 reads MNHEY; CDR2 reads SVGAGI. CDR3 protein: CASSYGQGNSPLHF. The CDR3 DNA follows: TGTGCCAGCAGTTACGGACAGGGGAATTCACCCCTCCACTTT.

The chain carries TRBV7-2 and TRBJ2-7; 9 bases fit TRBD2. The V and J ends lost 5 bases and 3 bases, in that order; junction bases with no gene match: 5. The CDR3 is made up of 14 amino acids. Germline V gene lookup returns CDR1 SGHTA and CDR2 FQGNSA. CDR3 region: CASSQGLANYEQYF. The CDR3 region has the DNA TGTGCCAGCAGCCAGGGACTAGCCAACTACGAGCAGTACTTC.

The gene calls are TRBV7-3 and TRBJ2-2; tentative D call: TRBD2 (6 bases). Trimming removed 5 bases from V and 1 base from J, with 11 bases in between. Germline assignment: CDR1 SGHTA and CDR2 FQGTGA. The length of the CDR3 is 15 residues. The CDR3 is CASSILARNTGELFF. CDR3 bases: TGTGCCAGCAGCATTCTAGCGCGGAACACCGGGGAGCTGTTTTTT.

The rearrangement uses TRBV11-2 and TRBJ2-5; D is unclear. V lost 4 bases and J 3 bases, leaving 3 bases between the germline ends. Germline values: CDR1 SGHAT, CDR2 FQNNGV. This CDR3 spans 11 amino acids. The CDR3, as DNA: TGTGCCAGCAGCTCCAAAGAGACCCAGTACTTC. Amino acid sequence: CASSSKETQYF.

This clone has a handful of counts. The rearrangement uses TRBV16 and TRBJ2-1; 7 bases agree with TRBD2. The CDR3 has 13 residues. Per the germline V gene, CDR1 is KGHSY and CDR2 is FQNENV. V lost 5 bases and J lost 8; bases outside the gene matches: 6. CDR3 coding DNA: TGTGCCAGCAGCAATAATCGGGAGGATGAGCAGTTCTTC. This encodes CASSNNREDEQFF.

A few counts support this clone. This chain uses TRBV3-1 (or the pseudogene TRBV3-2) with TRBJ2-1; 10 nucleotides match TRBD2. V was clipped by 2 bases and J by 12 bases; unmatched bases: 4. CDR3 length equals 13 residues. Germline loops: CDR1 LGHDT, CDR2 YNNKEL (reference sequence). Written as DNA, the CDR3 is TGTGCCAGCAGCCAAAGCGGGGGGGGCTCGCAGTTCTTC. Translated: CASSQSGGGSQFF.